This T cell receptor (beta chain) was documented in a study of blood T cell repertoires in COVID-19. Participants, roughly 18 to 89 years old, spanned 25 or so US areas. This clone was detected only a few times. This CDR3 is 13 amino acids long. V dropped 1 base and J dropped 7 bases, with 8 bases sitting between them. Germline lookup yields CDR1 SNHLY and CDR2 FYNNEI. Under the authors' procedure: Amplified reference gene primers provided the basis for estimating nucleated cell counts. The data were produced by immunoSEQ multiplex PCR, yet TCRdb's version contains in-frame clones alone and is incomplete. The V and J calls and the clone size are those of that table, but D and trimming were determined from the DNA. The sample carries around 400,000 clones, approximately 90% recorded once.

The clonotype originates from a woman aged 40 to 50 who had been exposed to COVID-19. The sequencing input was PBMCs or T cells enriched from blood (not recorded which). This chain joins TRBV2 and TRBJ2-1; no reliable D call. As DNA, the CDR3 is TGTGCCAGCAGTGAAGGGTGGGCAAATGAGCAGTTCTTC. Translation: CASSEGWANEQFF.